These 10 T cell receptor beta chains share one sample of origin, sequenced in a study of beta chain features in type 1 diabetes. cDNA synthesis used the whole RNA isolate, giving expressed TCRB sequences. Only in-frame clones appear in the TCRdb table, and some are missing; sequencing was by immunoSEQ multiplex PCR. In the table there are around 310,000 clones, approximately 11% of which are singletons. Sample: naive CD4+ T cells from blood. These TCRs come from a woman aged 25 to 39 in good health.

This clone came up a few times. The rearrangement links TRBV29-1 to TRBJ2-1; TRBD2 agrees at 8 bases. V shed 3 bases, J shed 0 bases, and the junction held 13 bases outside the gene matches. Germline V gene data show CDR1 as SQVTM and CDR2 as ANQGSEA. The CDR3 covers 18 residues. The CDR3 spells CSVELGRLSGGSYNEQFF. The CDR3 nucleotides are TGCAGCGTTGAGCTGGGCAGGTTGAGCGGGGGCTCCTACAATGAGCAGTTCTTC.

This clone was counted a few times. The chain employs TRBV28 and TRBJ2-7; possibly TRBD2 for D (5 bases). The CDR3 covers 11 residues. V was shortened by 7 bases and J by 6 bases, with 10 bases between the two germline ends. The germline V gene encodes CDR1 MDHEN and CDR2 SYDVKM. CDR3 sequence (DNA): TGTGCCAGCACCTCGGGGTTCGAGCAGTACTTC. It encodes CASTSGFEQYF.

This clone was found a few times. The gene calls are TRBV4-3 and TRBJ1-2, with D possibly matching TRBD1 (5 bases). CDR1 is LGHNA and CDR2 is YSLEER in the germline V gene. This CDR3 has 14 amino acids. The V end lost 0 bases, the J end lost 8 bases, and 13 bases lay between the germline ends. As DNA, the CDR3 is TGCGCCAGCAGCCAAGATAGCGGGGGAAGCGGCTACACCTTC. As protein: CASSQDSGGSGYTF.

The chain recombines TRBV6-5 with TRBJ2-3, with 8 bases that match TRBD2. Germline V CDR1 and CDR2: MNHEY, SVGAGI. V dropped 8 bases and J dropped 4; count of bases not matched to a gene: 8. The CDR3 loop spans 14 amino acids. CDR3 DNA sequence: TGTGCCAGCGGGTCTAGCGGGCCAGCAGATACGCAGTATTTT. Translation gives CASGSSGPADTQYF.

This clone appeared a few times. This chain uses TRBV18 with TRBJ2-7; TRBD1 matches at 7 bases. CDR1 and CDR2 from the germline V gene are KGHSH and LQKENI. V was pared by 5 bases and J by 7 bases, with 20 bases of the junction left unmatched. The CDR3 consists of 17 residues. Written as DNA, the CDR3 is TGTGCCAGCTCATCGCGTGTATCAGGGGGAGATTTAGGGGAGCAGTACTTC. The encoded protein is CASSSRVSGGDLGEQYF.

V gene TRBV11-2 combines with J gene TRBJ1-4, with TRBD1 matching 7 bases. In germline, CDR1 is SGHAT, CDR2 FQNNGV. The V segment lost 4 bases and the J segment 3 bases; nucleotides outside the gene matches: 8. The CDR3 spans 16 residues. CDR3 DNA sequence: TGTGCCAGCAGCTCCGGACAGGCTAGGGCTAATGAAAAACTGTTTTTT. Translation: CASSSGQARANEKLFF.

This chain links TRBV7-2 with TRBJ2-5; D unclear. The germline gives CDR1 SGHTA, CDR2 FQGNSA. V gave up 0 bases and J gave up 5 bases, with 13 bases separating them. This CDR3 region has 15 residues. The CDR3 region has the DNA TGTGCCAGCAGCTTAGCGTTGGTGGTTCGGGAGACCCAGTACTTC. It codes for CASSLALVVRETQYF.

This clone turned up a few times. This chain links TRBV4-3 with TRBJ2-6; 9 nucleotides agree with TRBD1. J lost 0 bases, V lost 6 bases, and 12 bases had no gene match. CDR1 is LGHNA, CDR2 YSLEER, per germline. This CDR3 is 19 amino acids long. The CDR3 bases are TGCGCCAGCAGTCAGCGGGACAGGGCATTGGGCTCTGGGGCCAACGTCCTGACTTTC. Its translation is CASSQRDRALGSGANVLTF.

This clone was recorded a few times. The chain is built from TRBV7-2 and TRBJ2-1; 8 nucleotides agree with TRBD2. Per the germline V gene, CDR1 is SGHTA and CDR2 is FQGNSA. The V gene end was trimmed by 4 bases and the J gene end by 6 bases; junction bases not matched to a gene: 5. The CDR3 has 14 amino acids. This chain's CDR3 is CASSSVAGSNEQFF. For the CDR3, the DNA is TGTGCCAGCAGCTCCGTAGCGGGATCCAATGAGCAGTTCTTC.

J is TRBJ2-7 and V is TRBV5-1; 11 bases are shared with TRBD1. Germline values: CDR1 SGHRS, CDR2 YFSETQ. The junction had 4 bases not matched to a gene; V was cut back by 5 bases and J by 3 bases. The CDR3 sequence is 14 residues long. For the CDR3, the DNA is TGCGCCAGCAGTGGACAGGGGGCTAACTACGAGCAGTACTTC. Translating it yields CASSGQGANYEQYF.